This passage covers 18 T cell receptor beta chains from one sample sequenced in a study of Tregs in tolerant kidney transplant recipients. The table came from immunoSEQ multiplex PCR; TCRdb's copy has only in-frame clones and leaves some out. Among about 240,000 clones, approximately 84% were seen once, and the ten largest hold under 0.65%. Sequencing was done on a sample of CD4+ T cells from blood. These receptors were obtained from a human donor in good health.

The chain couples TRBV6-5 to TRBJ2-5; 8 bases agree with TRBD2. Looked up from germline, CDR1 is MNHEY and CDR2 is SVGAGI. CDR3 length: 13 residues. J gave up 9 bases and V 5 bases, and 8 bases lay outside the gene matches. CDR3 amino acids: CASSPSRGGAQYF. The CDR3, as DNA: TGTGCCAGCAGTCCATCCCGGGGGGGAGCCCAGTACTTC.

The gene calls are TRBV11-2 and TRBJ2-1, with TRBD2 as a possible D gene (6 bases). Germline V gene sequence: CDR1 SGHAT, CDR2 FQNNGV. Trimming removed 5 bases from V and 9 bases from J, with 8 bases in between. This CDR3 has 11 amino acids. The CDR3 protein is CASSRAGEQFF. For the CDR3, the DNA is TGTGCCAGCAGCCGAGCGGGTGAGCAGTTCTTC.

This chain links TRBV12-2 with TRBJ2-5; TRBD1, the table's D call, lacks a check against the DNA. TRBV12-2 is a recognized pseudogene. The CDR3 has 14 amino acids. CDR3 nucleotides: TGTGCAAGTCGCTTAGGTTCTAGAACAGGCTGGCAGTACTTC. This translates into CASRLGSRTGWQYF.

This clone was found once. This chain uses TRBV18 with TRBJ2-7; the D is unclear. The CDR3 is 14 amino acids. Germline assignment: CDR1 KGHSH and CDR2 LQKENI. V lost 4 bases and J 2 bases, leaving 12 bases between the germline ends. CDR3 amino acids: CASSLTELTYEQYF. The CDR3 DNA reads TGTGCCAGCTCACTAACAGAGCTGACCTACGAGCAGTACTTC.

V is TRBV11-3 and J is TRBJ2-1; no definite D call. Germline V CDR1 and CDR2: SGHNT, YENEEA. V was shortened by 1 base and J by 0 bases, with 7 bases between the two germline ends. The CDR3 loop spans 15 amino acids. The CDR3 DNA sequence: TGTGCCAGCAGCTTAGGTCTTAACTCCTACAATGAGCAGTTCTTC. Protein: CASSLGLNSYNEQFF.

The CDR3 region is CASSPEARGTEAFF. CDR3 sequence (DNA): TGTGCCAGCAGCCCCGAGGCCAGGGGCACTGAAGCTTTCTTT. The chain links TRBV7-2 to TRBJ1-1; TRBD1 might be the D (6 bases). Germline assignment: CDR1 SGHTA and CDR2 FQGNSA. This CDR3 region has 14 residues. V lost 5 bases and J 4 bases, leaving 14 bases between the germline ends.

V gene TRBV5-4 combines with J gene TRBJ1-1; maybe TRBD1 (5 bases). This CDR3 comprises 15 residues. CDR1 is SGHNT and CDR2 is YYREEE in the germline V gene (reference sequence). V lost 1 base, J lost 1 base, and 11 bases lay in between. The CDR3 sequence is CASSLRGGTNTEAFF. CDR3 DNA: TGTGCCAGCAGCTTGCGGGGCGGGACGAACACTGAAGCTTTCTTT.

This chain uses TRBV20-1 with TRBJ2-7, with unresolved D. V lost 7 bases and J lost 0, with 7 bases in between. The V gene's germline CDR1 is DFQATT and CDR2 SNEGSKA (reference sequence). The CDR3 has 11 amino acids. CDR3 sequence: CSVEISYEQYF. Here the CDR3 DNA reads TGCAGTGTGGAGATCTCCTACGAGCAGTACTTC.

This chain connects TRBV30 to TRBJ1-5; D possibly corresponds to TRBD1 (6 bases). CDR1 and CDR2 (germline): GTSNPN, SVGIG (reference sequence). The germline V and J ends were trimmed by 4 bases and 4 bases, with 11 bases remaining between them. This CDR3 has 13 amino acids. Here the CDR3 reads CAWTQQGNQPQHF. CDR3 sequence (DNA): TGTGCCTGGACCCAACAGGGAAATCAGCCCCAGCATTTT.

This chain joins TRBV11-2 and TRBJ2-3; TRBD2 agrees at 10 bases. After removal of 6 bases from V and 6 bases from J, the junction contained 12 bases not matched to a gene. This CDR3 is built from 16 residues. Germline assignment: CDR1 SGHAT and CDR2 FQNNGV. The CDR3 DNA sequence: TGTGCCAGCAGAAGCGGGAGGGCCGGTGTTTTGGATACGCAGTATTTT. Amino acids: CASRSGRAGVLDTQYF.

Of note for this clone: The same CDR3 arises from other DNA sequences in this sample as well. CDR3 sequence: CASSLGLAGAPYEQYF. The CDR3, as DNA: TGTGCCAGCAGCTTAGGCCTAGCGGGGGCCCCCTACGAGCAGTACTTC. The V call is TRBV7-2, the J call TRBJ2-7; 10 bases are a match to TRBD2. Germline V gene sequence: CDR1 SGHTA, CDR2 FQGNSA. V dropped 1 base and J dropped 2; count of bases not matched to a gene: 5. The CDR3 consists of 16 residues.

In this sample, this clone turned up a few times. The chain carries TRBV27 and TRBJ2-1; TRBD1 aligns across 9 bases. Per the germline V gene, CDR1 is MNHEY and CDR2 is SMNVEV (reference sequence). This CDR3 has 15 amino acids. Germline trimming cut 5 bases from V and 5 bases from J; bases unmatched to any gene: 7. CDR3: CASSPLTGGHNEQFF. The CDR3 nucleotides are TGTGCCAGCAGTCCGTTGACAGGGGGGCACAATGAGCAGTTCTTC.

This clone came up a few times. The J gene is TRBJ2-7, the V gene TRBV30; D is ambiguous. V was pared by 0 bases and J by 5 bases, with 5 bases between. CDR1 and CDR2 (germline): GTSNPN, SVGIG (reference sequence). The CDR3 sequence is 11 residues long. CDR3 sequence (DNA): TGTGCCTGGAGTGTTGCGGACGAGCAGTACTTC. Translated: CAWSVADEQYF.

This chain joins TRBV5-1 and TRBJ2-3; no reliable D call. The CDR3 is 17 residues long. The V gene lost 3 bases and the J gene lost 0 bases, with 17 bases spanning the gap. Germline loops: CDR1 SGHRS, CDR2 YFSETQ. For the CDR3, the DNA is TGCGCCAGCAGCTCCCTAGTGATGCAGATAAGCACAGATACGCAGTATTTT. It is translated as CASSSLVMQISTDTQYF.

The CDR3 bases are TGCGCCAGCAGCTTGGGAACGATCATGAACACTGAAGCTTTCTTT. It translates to CASSLGTIMNTEAFF. The V call is TRBV5-1, the J call TRBJ1-1; D gene ambiguous. Looked up from germline, CDR1 is SGHRS and CDR2 is YFSETQ. Trimming removed 0 bases at V and 0 bases at J, with 9 bases between. The CDR3 sequence is 15 residues long. The variable domain in full, with the rest retrieved from reference TRBV5-1 and TRBJ1-1, is KAGVTQTPRYLIKTRGQQVTLSCSPISGHRSVSWYQQTPGQGLQFLFEYFSETQRNKGNFPGRFSGRQFSNSRSEMNVSTLELGDSALYLCASSLGTIMNTEAFFGQGTRLTVV.

In regard to this clone: One end of the junction fails to match germline, which may point to a read error. The rearrangement links TRBV2 to TRBJ2-4, with TRBD2 identical over 13 bases. From germline, CDR1 is SNHLY and CDR2 FYNNEI. This CDR3 spans 14 amino acids. The CDR3 sequence: CASSEALRGLAGPF. The CDR3 bases are TGTGCCAGCAGTGAAGCGCTTCGGGGACTAGCGGGGCCCTTC.

J is TRBJ2-5 and V is TRBV5-1; a possible D gene is TRBD2 (6 bases). The CDR3 spans 16 residues. The V end was cut by 0 bases, the J end by 5 bases, with 17 bases between. Germline CDR1 and CDR2: SGHRS and YFSETQ. CDR3 DNA: TGCGCCAGCAGCTTGGAGGCGGGGCTCCTCGGGGAGACCCAGTACTTC. It codes for CASSLEAGLLGETQYF. Combining the CDR3 with reference TRBV5-1 and TRBJ2-5 gives the whole variable domain KAGVTQTPRYLIKTRGQQVTLSCSPISGHRSVSWYQQTPGQGLQFLFEYFSETQRNKGNFPGRFSGRQFSNSRSEMNVSTLELGDSALYLCASSLEAGLLGETQYFGPGTRLLVL.

The gene calls are TRBV18 and TRBJ2-1; D may be TRBD1 or TRBD2 (6 bases each). V was shortened by 0 bases and J by 0 bases, with 9 bases between the two germline ends. CDR1 KGHSH and CDR2 LQKENI come from the germline V gene. The CDR3 runs 16 residues. The CDR3 DNA sequence: TGTGCCAGCTCACCACCTACGGGGGCCTCCTACAATGAGCAGTTCTTC. This encodes CASSPPTGASYNEQFF.